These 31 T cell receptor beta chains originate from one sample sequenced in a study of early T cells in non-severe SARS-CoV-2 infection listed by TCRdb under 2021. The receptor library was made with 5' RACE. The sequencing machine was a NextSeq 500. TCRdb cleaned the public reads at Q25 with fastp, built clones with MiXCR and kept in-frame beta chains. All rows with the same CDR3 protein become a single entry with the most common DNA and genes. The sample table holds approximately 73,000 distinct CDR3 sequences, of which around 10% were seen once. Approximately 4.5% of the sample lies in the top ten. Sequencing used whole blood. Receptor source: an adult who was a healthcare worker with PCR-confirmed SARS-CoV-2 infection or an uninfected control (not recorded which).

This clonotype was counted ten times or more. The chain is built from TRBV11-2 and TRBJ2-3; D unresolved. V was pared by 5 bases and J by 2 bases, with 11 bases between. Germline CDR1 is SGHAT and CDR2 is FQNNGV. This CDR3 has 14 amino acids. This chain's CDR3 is CASSPGQITDTQYF. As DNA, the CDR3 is TGTGCCAGCAGCCCGGGTCAGATCACAGATACGCAGTATTTT.

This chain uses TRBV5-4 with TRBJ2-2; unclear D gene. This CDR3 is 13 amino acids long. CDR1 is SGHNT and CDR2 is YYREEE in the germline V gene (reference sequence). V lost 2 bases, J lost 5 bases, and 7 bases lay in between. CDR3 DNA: TGTGCCAGCAGCTTTTTAGGGACCGGGGAGCTGTTTTTT. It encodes CASSFLGTGELFF.

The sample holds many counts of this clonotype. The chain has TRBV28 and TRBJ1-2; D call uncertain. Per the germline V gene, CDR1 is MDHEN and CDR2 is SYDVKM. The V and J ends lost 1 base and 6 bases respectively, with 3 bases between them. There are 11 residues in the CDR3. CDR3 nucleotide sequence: TGTGCCAGCAGTTTATTTGATGGCTACACCTTC. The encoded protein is CASSLFDGYTF.

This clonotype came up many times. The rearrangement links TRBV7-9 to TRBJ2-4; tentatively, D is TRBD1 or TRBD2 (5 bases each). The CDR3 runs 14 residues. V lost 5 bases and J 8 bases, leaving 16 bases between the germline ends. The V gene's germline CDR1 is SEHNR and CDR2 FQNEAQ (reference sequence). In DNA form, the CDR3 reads TGTGCCAGCAGCCCCGGGGCGCTAGGGGACATTCAGTACTTC. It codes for CASSPGALGDIQYF.

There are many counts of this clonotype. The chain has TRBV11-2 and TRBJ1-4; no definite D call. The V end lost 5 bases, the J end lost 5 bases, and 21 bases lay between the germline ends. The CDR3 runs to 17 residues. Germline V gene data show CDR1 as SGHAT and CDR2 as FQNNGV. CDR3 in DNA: TGTGCCAGCAGCCCTGCCGGCCGAGTGAGGGCAAATGAAAAACTGTTTTTT. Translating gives CASSPAGRVRANEKLFF.

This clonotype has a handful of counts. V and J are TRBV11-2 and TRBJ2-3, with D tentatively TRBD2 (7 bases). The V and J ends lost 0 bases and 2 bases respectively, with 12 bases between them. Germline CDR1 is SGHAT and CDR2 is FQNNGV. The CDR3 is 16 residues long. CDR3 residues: CASSLDLRGATDTQYF. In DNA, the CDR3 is TGTGCCAGCAGCTTAGATCTCCGGGGGGCCACAGATACGCAGTATTTT.

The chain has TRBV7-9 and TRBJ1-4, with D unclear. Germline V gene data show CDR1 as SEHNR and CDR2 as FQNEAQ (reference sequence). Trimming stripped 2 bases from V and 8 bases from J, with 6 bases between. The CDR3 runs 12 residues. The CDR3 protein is CASSLLREKLFF. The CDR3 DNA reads TGTGCCAGCAGCTTACTAAGGGAAAAACTGTTTTTT. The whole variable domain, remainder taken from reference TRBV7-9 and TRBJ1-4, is DTGVSQNPRHKITKRGQNVTFRCDPISEHNRLYWYRQTLGQGPEFLTYFQNEAQLEKSRLLSDRFSAERPKGSFSTLEIQRTEQGDSAMYLCASSLLREKLFFGSGTQLSVL.

The CDR3 DNA reads TGTGCCAGCAGCCCAGACAGGGGGGCGCCGAGAGAAAAACTGTTTTTT. Residues: CASSPDRGAPREKLFF. The chain is built from TRBV7-9 and TRBJ1-4, with 9 positions matching TRBD1. J was trimmed by 8 bases and V by 5 bases; bases with no gene match: 12. Germline-derived CDR1 and CDR2 are SEHNR and FQNEAQ (reference sequence). This CDR3 comprises 16 residues.

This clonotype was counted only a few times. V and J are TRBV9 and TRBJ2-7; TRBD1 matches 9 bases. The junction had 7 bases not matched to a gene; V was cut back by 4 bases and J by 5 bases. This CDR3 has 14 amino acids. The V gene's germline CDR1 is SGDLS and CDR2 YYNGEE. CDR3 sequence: CASSTGQGTHEQYF. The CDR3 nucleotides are TGTGCCAGCAGCACTGGACAGGGGACACACGAGCAGTACTTC.

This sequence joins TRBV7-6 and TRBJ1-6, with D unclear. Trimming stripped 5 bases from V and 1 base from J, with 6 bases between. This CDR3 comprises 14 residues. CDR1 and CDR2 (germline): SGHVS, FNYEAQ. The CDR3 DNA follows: TGTGCCAGCAGCCGAGGGTCCTATAATTCACCCCTCCACTTT. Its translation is CASSRGSYNSPLHF.

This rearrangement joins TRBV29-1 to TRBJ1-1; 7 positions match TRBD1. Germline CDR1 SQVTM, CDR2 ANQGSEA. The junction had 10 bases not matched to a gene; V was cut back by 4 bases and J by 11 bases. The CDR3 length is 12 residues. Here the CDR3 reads CSVGDRDRSAFF. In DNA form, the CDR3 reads TGCAGCGTTGGAGATAGGGACAGAAGCGCTTTCTTT.

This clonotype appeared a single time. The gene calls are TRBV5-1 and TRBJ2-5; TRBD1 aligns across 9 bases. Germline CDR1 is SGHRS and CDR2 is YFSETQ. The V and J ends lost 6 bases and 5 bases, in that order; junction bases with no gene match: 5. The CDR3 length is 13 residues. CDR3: CASKTGGLETQYF. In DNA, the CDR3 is TGCGCCAGCAAAACAGGGGGCCTTGAGACCCAGTACTTC.

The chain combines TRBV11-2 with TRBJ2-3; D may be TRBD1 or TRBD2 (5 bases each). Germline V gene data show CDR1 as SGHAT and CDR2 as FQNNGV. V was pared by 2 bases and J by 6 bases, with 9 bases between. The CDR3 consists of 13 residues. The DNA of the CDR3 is TGTGCCAGCAGCTTAACCGAGGGGGATACGCAGTATTTT. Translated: CASSLTEGDTQYF.

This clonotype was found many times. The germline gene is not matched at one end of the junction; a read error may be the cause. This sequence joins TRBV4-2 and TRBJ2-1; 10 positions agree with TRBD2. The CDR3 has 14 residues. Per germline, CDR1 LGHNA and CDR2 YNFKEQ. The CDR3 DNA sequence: TGTGCCAGCAGCCAATCGGGACTAGCGCACGACGGAGTCTTC. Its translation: CASSQSGLAHDGVF.

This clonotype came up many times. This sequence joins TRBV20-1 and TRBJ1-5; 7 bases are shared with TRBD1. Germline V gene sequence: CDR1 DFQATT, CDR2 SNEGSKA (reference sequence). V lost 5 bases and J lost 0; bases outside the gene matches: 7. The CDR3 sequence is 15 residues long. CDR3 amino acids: CSAAGQSVSNQPQHF. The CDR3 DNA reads TGCAGTGCTGCGGGACAGTCGGTTAGCAATCAGCCCCAGCATTTT.

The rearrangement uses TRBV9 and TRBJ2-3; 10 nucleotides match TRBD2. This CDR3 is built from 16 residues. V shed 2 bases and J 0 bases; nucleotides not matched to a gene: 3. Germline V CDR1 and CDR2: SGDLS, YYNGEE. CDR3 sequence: CASSVTSGESTDTQYF. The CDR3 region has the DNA TGTGCCAGCAGCGTTACTAGCGGGGAAAGCACAGATACGCAGTATTTT.

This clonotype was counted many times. CDR3 bases: TGCAGCGCGAGGGCGCCGAGTCTGGAGACCCAGTACTTC. Amino acids: CSARAPSLETQYF. V usage is TRBV29-1 and J usage is TRBJ2-5, with a tentative D call TRBD2 (5 bases). This CDR3 is 13 amino acids long. CDR1 is SQVTM, CDR2 ANQGSEA, per germline. V was trimmed by 7 bases and J by 5 bases, leaving 17 bases between them.

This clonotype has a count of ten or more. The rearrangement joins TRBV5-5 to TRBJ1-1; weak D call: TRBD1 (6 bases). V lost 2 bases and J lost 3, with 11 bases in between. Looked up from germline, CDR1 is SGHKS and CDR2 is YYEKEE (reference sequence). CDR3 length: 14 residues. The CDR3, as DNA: TGTGCCAGCAGCTTTTGGGGGCCGGACACTGAAGCTTTCTTT. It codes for CASSFWGPDTEAFF.

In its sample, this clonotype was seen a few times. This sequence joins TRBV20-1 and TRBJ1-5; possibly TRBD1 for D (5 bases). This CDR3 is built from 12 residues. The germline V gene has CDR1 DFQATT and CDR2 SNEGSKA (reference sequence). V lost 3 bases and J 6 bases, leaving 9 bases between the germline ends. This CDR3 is CSASTGGQPQHF. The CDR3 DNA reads TGCAGTGCTAGCACAGGTGGTCAGCCCCAGCATTTT.

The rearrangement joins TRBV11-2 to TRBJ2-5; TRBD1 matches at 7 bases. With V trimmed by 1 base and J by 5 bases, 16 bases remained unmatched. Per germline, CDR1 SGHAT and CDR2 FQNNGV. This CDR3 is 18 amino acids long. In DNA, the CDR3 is TGTGCCAGCAGCTTAGGATCGAGGGGGCCCCCGACTATGGAGACCCAGTACTTC. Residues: CASSLGSRGPPTMETQYF.

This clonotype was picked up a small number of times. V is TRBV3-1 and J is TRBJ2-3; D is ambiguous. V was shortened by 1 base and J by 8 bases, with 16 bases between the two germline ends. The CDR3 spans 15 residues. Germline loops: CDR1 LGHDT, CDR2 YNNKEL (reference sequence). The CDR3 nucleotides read TGTGCCAGCAGCCAAGGGGTAGTAGATTCTAGTACGCAGTATTTT. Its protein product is CASSQGVVDSSTQYF.

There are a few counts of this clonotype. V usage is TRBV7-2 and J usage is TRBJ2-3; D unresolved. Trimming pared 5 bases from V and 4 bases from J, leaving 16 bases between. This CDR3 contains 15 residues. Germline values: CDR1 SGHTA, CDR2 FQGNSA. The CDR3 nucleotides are TGTGCCAGCAGCACTCGCCTTCATGGGGCAGATACGCAGTATTTT. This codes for CASSTRLHGADTQYF.

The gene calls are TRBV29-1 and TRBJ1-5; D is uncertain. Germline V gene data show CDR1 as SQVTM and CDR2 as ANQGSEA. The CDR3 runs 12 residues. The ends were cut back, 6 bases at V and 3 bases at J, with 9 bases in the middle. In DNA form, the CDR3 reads TGCAGCGTGAAAGACACCAATCAGCCCCAGCATTTT. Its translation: CSVKDTNQPQHF.

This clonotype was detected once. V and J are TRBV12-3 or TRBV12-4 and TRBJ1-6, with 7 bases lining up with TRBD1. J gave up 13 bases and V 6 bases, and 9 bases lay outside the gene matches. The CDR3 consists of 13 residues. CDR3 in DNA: TGTGCCAGCAGCCCCGCGGGACAGCGCCCCCTCCACTTT. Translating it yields CASSPAGQRPLHF.

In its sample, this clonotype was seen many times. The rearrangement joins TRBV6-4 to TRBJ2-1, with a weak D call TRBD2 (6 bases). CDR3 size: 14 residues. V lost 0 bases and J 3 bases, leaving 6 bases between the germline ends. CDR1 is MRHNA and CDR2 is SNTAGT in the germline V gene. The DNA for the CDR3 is TGTGCCAGCAGTGACTCGGGGGGCTACAATGAGCAGTTCTTC. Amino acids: CASSDSGGYNEQFF.

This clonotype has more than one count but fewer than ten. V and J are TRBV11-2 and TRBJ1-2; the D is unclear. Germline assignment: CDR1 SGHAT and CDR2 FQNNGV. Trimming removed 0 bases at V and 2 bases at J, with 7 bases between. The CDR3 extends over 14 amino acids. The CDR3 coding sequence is TGTGCCAGCAGCTTAGACAGATTAAACTATGGCTACACCTTC. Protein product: CASSLDRLNYGYTF. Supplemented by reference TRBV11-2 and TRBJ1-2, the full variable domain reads EAGVAQSPRYKIIEKRQSVAFWCNPISGHATLYWYQQILGQGPKLLIQFQNNGVVDDSQLPKDRFSAERLKGVDSTLKIQPAKLEDSAVYLCASSLDRLNYGYTFGSGTRLTVV.

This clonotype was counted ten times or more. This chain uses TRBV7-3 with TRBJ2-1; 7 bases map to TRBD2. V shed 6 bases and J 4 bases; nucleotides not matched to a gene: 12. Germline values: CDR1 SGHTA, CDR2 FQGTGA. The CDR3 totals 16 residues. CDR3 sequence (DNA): TGTGCCAGCAGTCCCCGGAAGCGGGGAGATTACAATGAGCAGTTCTTC. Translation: CASSPRKRGDYNEQFF.

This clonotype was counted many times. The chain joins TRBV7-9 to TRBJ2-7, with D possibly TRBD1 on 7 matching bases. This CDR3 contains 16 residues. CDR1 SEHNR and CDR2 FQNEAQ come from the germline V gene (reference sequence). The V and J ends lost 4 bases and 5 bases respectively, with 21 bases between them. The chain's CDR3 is CASSSHRGTVIHEQYF. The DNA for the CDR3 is TGTGCCAGCAGCTCTCACCGGGGGACAGTTATTCACGAGCAGTACTTC. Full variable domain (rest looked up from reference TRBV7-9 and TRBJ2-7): DTGVSQNPRHKITKRGQNVTFRCDPISEHNRLYWYRQTLGQGPEFLTYFQNEAQLEKSRLLSDRFSAERPKGSFSTLEIQRTEQGDSAMYLCASSSHRGTVIHEQYFGPGTRLTVT.

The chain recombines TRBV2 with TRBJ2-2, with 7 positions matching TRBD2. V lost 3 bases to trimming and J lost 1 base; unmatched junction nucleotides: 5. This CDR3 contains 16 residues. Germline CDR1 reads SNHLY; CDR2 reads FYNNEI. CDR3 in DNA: TGTGCCAGCAGTGATTTGGCTAGCGGGAACACCGGGGAGCTGTTTTTT. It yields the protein CASSDLASGNTGELFF.

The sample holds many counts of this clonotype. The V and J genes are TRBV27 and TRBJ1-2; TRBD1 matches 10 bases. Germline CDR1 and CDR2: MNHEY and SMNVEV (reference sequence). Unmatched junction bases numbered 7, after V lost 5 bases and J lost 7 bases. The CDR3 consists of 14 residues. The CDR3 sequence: CASSGGQGVSGYTF. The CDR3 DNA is TGTGCCAGCAGTGGCGGACAGGGGGTCTCTGGCTACACCTTC.

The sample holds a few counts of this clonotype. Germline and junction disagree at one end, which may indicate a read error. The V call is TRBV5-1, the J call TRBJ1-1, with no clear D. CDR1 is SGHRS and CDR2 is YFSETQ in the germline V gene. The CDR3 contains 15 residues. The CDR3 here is CASNLIPDLNTEAFF. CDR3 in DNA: TGCGCCAGCAACTTGATCCCAGACCTGAACACTGAAGCTTTCTTT.